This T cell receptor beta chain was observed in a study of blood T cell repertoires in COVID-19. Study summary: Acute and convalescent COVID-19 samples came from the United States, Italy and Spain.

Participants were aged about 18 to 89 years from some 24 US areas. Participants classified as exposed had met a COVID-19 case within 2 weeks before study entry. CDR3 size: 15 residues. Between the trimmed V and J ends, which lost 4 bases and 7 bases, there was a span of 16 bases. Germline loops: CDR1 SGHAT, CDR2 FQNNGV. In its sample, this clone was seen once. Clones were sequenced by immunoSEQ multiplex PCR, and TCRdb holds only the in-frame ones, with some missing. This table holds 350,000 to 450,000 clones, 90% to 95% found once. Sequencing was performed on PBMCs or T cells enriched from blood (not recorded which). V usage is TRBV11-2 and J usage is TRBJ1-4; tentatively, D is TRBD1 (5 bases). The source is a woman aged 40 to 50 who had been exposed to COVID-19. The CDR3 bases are TGTGCCAGCAGCTCTACATCAGGGTACAGTGAAAAACTGTTTTTT. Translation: CASSSTSGYSEKLFF.